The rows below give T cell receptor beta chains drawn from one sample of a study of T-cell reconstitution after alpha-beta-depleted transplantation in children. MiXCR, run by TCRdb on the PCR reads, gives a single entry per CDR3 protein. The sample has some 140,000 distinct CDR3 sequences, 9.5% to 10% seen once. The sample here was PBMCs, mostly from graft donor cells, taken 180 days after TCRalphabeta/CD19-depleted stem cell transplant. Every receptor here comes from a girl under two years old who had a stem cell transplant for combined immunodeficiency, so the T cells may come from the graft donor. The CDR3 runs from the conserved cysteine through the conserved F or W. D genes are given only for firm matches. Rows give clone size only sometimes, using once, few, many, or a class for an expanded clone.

CDR3 protein: CASSTTRGSSYEQYF
CDR3 DNA: TGTGCCAGCAGTACTACCAGGGGGAGCTCCTACGAGCAGTACTTC
V gene: TRBV28
J gene: TRBJ2-7
clone size: few
D gene: TRBD1

CDR3 protein: CASSLRPRGRADEQFF
CDR3 DNA: TGTGCTAGCAGCTTACGGCCGAGAGGACGTGCCGATGAGCAGTTCTTC
V gene: TRBV7-7
J gene: TRBJ2-1
clone size: NA
D gene: NA

CDR3 protein: CASSLTGLYEQYF
CDR3 DNA: TGTGCCAGCAGTTTGACAGGTCTCTACGAGCAGTACTTC
V gene: TRBV12-3/TRBV12-4
J gene: TRBJ2-7
clone size: NA
D gene: NA

CDR3 protein: CASSGRVEETQYF
CDR3 DNA: TGTGCCAGCAGCGGCAGGGTTGAAGAGACCCAGTACTTC
V gene: TRBV7-3
J gene: TRBJ2-5
clone size: NA
D gene: NA

CDR3 protein: CASSRSDRPYEQYF
CDR3 DNA: TGCGCCAGCAGCCGTTCAGACCGTCCCTACGAGCAGTACTTC
V gene: TRBV5-1
J gene: TRBJ2-7
clone size: few
D gene: NA

CDR3 protein: CASSLAGVAYEQYF
CDR3 DNA: TGTGCCAGCAGTCTAGCGGGAGTAGCCTACGAGCAGTACTTC
V gene: TRBV12-3/TRBV12-4
J gene: TRBJ2-7
clone size: many
D gene: TRBD2

CDR3 protein: CASSPLGTSGGELFF
CDR3 DNA: TGTGCCAGCAGTCCACTAGGGACTAGCGGCGGGGAGCTGTTTTTT
V gene: TRBV6-2/TRBV6-3
J gene: TRBJ2-2
clone size: many
D gene: TRBD2

CDR3 protein: CASSLGDRVNTEAFF
CDR3 DNA: TGCGCCAGCAGCTTGGGGGACAGGGTAAACACTGAAGCTTTCTTT
V gene: TRBV5-1
J gene: TRBJ1-1
clone size: many
D gene: TRBD1

CDR3 protein: CASSPGIYEQYF
CDR3 DNA: TGTGCCAGCAGTCCGGGGATCTACGAGCAGTACTTC
V gene: TRBV12-3/TRBV12-4
J gene: TRBJ2-7
clone size: few
D gene: NA

CDR3 protein: CSARPISVNPYEQYF
CDR3 DNA: TGCAGTGCTAGACCCATAAGCGTAAATCCCTACGAGCAGTACTTC
V gene: TRBV20-1
J gene: TRBJ2-7
clone size: NA
D gene: NA

CDR3 protein: CASSSKLAGETQYF
CDR3 DNA: TGTGCCAGCAGTTCTAAGCTGGCTGGGGAGACCCAGTACTTC
V gene: TRBV2
J gene: TRBJ2-5
clone size: NA
D gene: NA

CDR3 protein: CASSLRGAGGELFF
CDR3 DNA: TGTGCCAGCAGCTTACGGGGGGCGGGCGGGGAGCTGTTTTTT
V gene: TRBV7-8
J gene: TRBJ2-2
clone size: few
D gene: NA

CDR3 protein: CASSLGRSDTQYF
CDR3 DNA: TGTGCCAGCAGCTTAGGACGGTCAGATACGCAGTATTTT
V gene: TRBV7-8
J gene: TRBJ2-3
clone size: NA
D gene: NA

CDR3 protein: CASSVDWDGAYEQYF
CDR3 DNA: TGTGCCAGCAGCGTAGATTGGGACGGAGCCTACGAGCAGTACTTC
V gene: TRBV9
J gene: TRBJ2-7
clone size: few
D gene: NA

CDR3 protein: CASSYFPQPGTNNEKLFF
CDR3 DNA: TGTGCCAGCAGTTACTTCCCTCAGCCGGGGACAAATAATGAAAAACTGTTTTTT
V gene: TRBV6-5
J gene: TRBJ1-4
clone size: NA
D gene: NA

CDR3 protein: CASSSGQSGANVLTF
CDR3 DNA: TGTGCCAGCAGCTCCGGTCAATCTGGGGCCAACGTCCTGACTTTC
V gene: TRBV7-6
J gene: TRBJ2-6
clone size: NA
D gene: NA

CDR3 protein: CSARGRVQETQYF
CDR3 DNA: TGCAGTGCTAGGGGCCGGGTGCAAGAGACCCAGTACTTC
V gene: TRBV20-1
J gene: TRBJ2-5
clone size: few
D gene: NA

CDR3 protein: CASSLMIGDGNSPLHF
CDR3 DNA: TGTGCCAGCAGCCTGATGATAGGGGATGGTAATTCACCCCTCCACTTT
V gene: TRBV5-5
J gene: TRBJ1-6
clone size: NA
D gene: NA

CDR3 protein: CSARGDRPYEQYF
CDR3 DNA: TGCAGTGCTAGAGGAGACCGACCCTACGAGCAGTACTTC
V gene: TRBV20-1
J gene: TRBJ2-7
clone size: NA
D gene: NA

CDR3 protein: CASSLDPYTGSNQPQHF
CDR3 DNA: TGTGCCAGCAGTTTGGATCCCTACACGGGTAGCAATCAGCCCCAGCATTTT
V gene: TRBV28
J gene: TRBJ1-5
clone size: NA
D gene: NA

CDR3 protein: CASSPLGSGGGDTQYF
CDR3 DNA: TGTGCCAGCAGCCCCCTGGGTAGCGGGGGCGGGGATACGCAGTATTTT
V gene: TRBV7-3
J gene: TRBJ2-3
clone size: NA
D gene: TRBD2

CDR3 protein: CASRASNTNTGELFF
CDR3 DNA: TGTGCCAGCAGAGCTAGCAATACGAACACCGGGGAGCTGTTTTTT
V gene: TRBV12-3/TRBV12-4
J gene: TRBJ2-2
clone size: few
D gene: NA

CDR3 protein: CASSFASGTGLRGYTF
CDR3 DNA: TGTGCCAGCAGTTTTGCTTCCGGGACAGGGCTACGCGGCTACACCTTC
V gene: TRBV27
J gene: TRBJ1-2
clone size: few
D gene: TRBD1

CDR3 protein: CASSEQFPGAFDTQYF
CDR3 DNA: TGTGCCAGCAGTGAACAATTCCCCGGGGCCTTTGATACGCAGTATTTT
V gene: TRBV2
J gene: TRBJ2-3
clone size: once
D gene: NA

CDR3 protein: CSARTSPQGETQYF
CDR3 DNA: TGCAGTGCTAGAACCTCCCCCCAAGGCGAGACCCAGTACTTC
V gene: TRBV20-1
J gene: TRBJ2-5
clone size: NA
D gene: NA

CDR3 protein: CASTRRTGGMTEAFF
CDR3 DNA: TGTGCCAGCACCCGGAGAACAGGGGGAATGACTGAAGCTTTCTTT
V gene: TRBV6-1
J gene: TRBJ1-1
clone size: NA
D gene: TRBD1

CDR3 protein: CSATGGSGQPQHF
CDR3 DNA: TGCAGTGCTACAGGGGGAAGCGGTCAGCCCCAGCATTTT
V gene: TRBV20-1
J gene: TRBJ1-5
clone size: NA
D gene: TRBD1

CDR3 protein: CASSYPEAPWEQYF
CDR3 DNA: TGTGCCAGCAGTTACCCCGAGGCTCCCTGGGAGCAGTACTTC
V gene: TRBV6-2/TRBV6-3
J gene: TRBJ2-7
clone size: NA
D gene: NA